This T cell receptor beta chain was sequenced in a study of post-analysis software for immune sequencing data (dated by TCRdb to the mid-2010s). Concerning the study at large: Disease courses on record covered relapsing-remitting, secondary progressive and progressive-relapsing multiple sclerosis, though some patients had no subtype annotation. A subset of samples was prepared in parallel using single-end sample barcoding, then pooled and co-amplified after Illumina adapter ligation. The multiple sclerosis patient repertoires were compared with under 13 previously published healthy control repertoires from donors aged about 6 to 26 years.

This clonotype came up a few times. It has no known antigen specificity. The record has no base qualities; no much larger clone is one base away. The germline V gene provides CDR1 MDHEN and CDR2 SYDVKM. V is pared back by 5 bases and J by 14 bases, with 18 bases lying between the germline termini. Inclusive of the bounding cysteine and phenylalanine, the CDR3 is 13 residues long. Only the CDR3 region is kept as DNA, spanning 39 bases read in frame from base 1. In light of the paper, this sample's time point label describes: second blood draw from one MS patient after hematopoietic stem cell transplantation. To demonstrate the VDJtools post-analysis software, TCR beta repertoires were profiled from the peripheral blood of 13 young patients with multiple sclerosis. The multiple sclerosis patients were children and adolescents between roughly 6 and 16 years of age. Broader findings and caveats from the paper: A handful of TRBV segments, including TRBV5-6, TRBV5-1 and TRBV20-1, were significantly more frequent in patients than controls. Direct clustering with F measure showed strong co-clustering of samples prepared in the same batch, prompting a batch-effect correction. Multiple sclerosis patients had significantly lower normalized Chao1 diversity than controls, a result that suggests substantial peripheral T-cell clonal expansion. The multiple sclerosis patient group was slightly younger than the control group.

Library generation was performed with PCR. Data came from an Illumina HiSeq 2500. To reduce PCR and sequencing biases, unique molecular identifiers were incorporated into the TCR beta cDNA libraries. Roughly 500,000 cDNA molecules were obtained for every 1 to 10 million input T cells, so each molecule roughly corresponded to one T cell. Patient libraries were prepared and sequenced with the same protocol used for the earlier healthy control dataset. Within a given batch, samples were prepared together, multiplexed and sequenced on the same HiSeq lane. In the source study's methods: MIGEC handled the raw barcoded reads, throwing out single-read molecular identifier groups before consensus assembly and CDR3 extraction. Clonotype tables were post-analysed with VDJtools, normalizing diversity by down-sampling all datasets to the smallest sample size. In repertoire overlap clustering, CDR3 amino acid sequences, but not nucleotide sequences, were matched to correct batch-related cross-sample contamination. TCRdb's own reprocessing of the public reads used fastp at Q25 and MiXCR and kept productive beta chains. Records with the same CDR3 protein are collapsed into one entry carrying the most frequent genes and DNA. The V and J calls follow TCRdb's processing rather than the paper's. A total of under 200,000 distinct CDR3 sequences appear in this sample, around 36% of them only once. Under 30% of the sample rests with the top ten.

Recombination linked TRBV28 to TRBJ1-4, with the D gene uncertain. Sequenced here: blood, sampled after autologous hematopoietic stem cell transplantation. The TCR was taken from a girl under 18 with multiple sclerosis. Donor details come from another sample of the same person, matched by shared clones. The sequenced DNA is TGTGCCAGCAGTCCACCTCAGACCCCTCACCTGTTTTTT. Translated, this gives CASSPPQTPHLFF.